The source of this TCR beta chain is a study of response to subunit inactivated influenza vaccine. To note about this clonotype: Its matching antigen is unknown.

Study findings and constraints: Researchers suggested that each seasonal influenza vaccination recruits few new T cells.

V lost 2 bases and J 4 bases, leaving 10 bases between the germline ends. The CDR3 runs to 15 residues. Per the germline V gene, CDR1 is SGHDT and CDR2 is YYEEEE. A single record per CDR3 protein comes from TCRdb applying MiXCR to the RT-PCR reads. Of 600,000 to 850,000 distinct CDR3 sequences in the sample, about 14% were seen once. Sequences were derived from PBMCs from blood, sampled around 14 days before vaccination. This TCR was sampled from a man aged 45-65 years who received an inactivated influenza vaccine. This chain connects TRBV5-6 to TRBJ2-6; D not certain. CDR3 in amino acids: CASSFKVSGANVLTF. The CDR3 DNA sequence: TGTGCCAGCAGCTTCAAAGTCTCCGGGGCCAACGTCCTGACTTTC.